The present T cell receptor beta chain was sequenced within a study of T cell repertoires in aging, cancer and after chemotherapy. The CDR3 is 14 amino acids. Germline V CDR1 and CDR2: MNHEY, SVGAGI. Trimming took off 6 bases at V and 0 bases at J, with 9 bases between the two ends. Multiplex touch-down PCR with TRB-A/B primers amplified rearranged V-D-J TRB sequences. MiXCR, applied by TCRdb to the multiplex PCR reads, yields one record per CDR3 protein. The table has fewer than 20,000 distinct CDR3 sequences, about 50% seen once; the top ten hold over 9.5%. This clonotype was observed a single time. Peripheral blood genomic DNA, not sorted cells or RNA, was the template.

Sample: blood. This chain connects TRBV6-5 to TRBJ2-1, with no clear D. This sequence was found in a human donor in good health. CDR3 sequence reads: CASSLLSSYNEQFF. Here the CDR3 DNA reads TGTGCCAGCAGCCTACTAAGCTCCTACAATGAGCAGTTCTTC.